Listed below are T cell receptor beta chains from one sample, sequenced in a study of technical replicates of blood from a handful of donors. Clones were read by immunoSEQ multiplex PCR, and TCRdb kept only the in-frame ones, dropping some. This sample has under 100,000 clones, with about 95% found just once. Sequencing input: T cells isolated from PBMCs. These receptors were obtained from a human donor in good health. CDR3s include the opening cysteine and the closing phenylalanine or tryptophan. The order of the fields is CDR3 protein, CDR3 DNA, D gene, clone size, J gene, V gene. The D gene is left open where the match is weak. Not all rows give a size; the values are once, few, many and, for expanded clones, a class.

CDR3aa: CASSFSGEHGELFF
CDR3nt: TGTGCCAGCAGTTTCTCGGGAGAGCACGGGGAGCTGTTTTTT
d_gene: .
abundance: .
j_gene: TRBJ2-2
v_gene: TRBV11-2

CDR3aa: CASSVPAGAPYYGYTF
CDR3nt: TGTGCCAGCAGCGTCCCCGCAGGGGCGCCCTACTATGGCTACACCTTC
d_gene: .
abundance: .
j_gene: TRBJ1-2
v_gene: TRBV5-5

CDR3aa: CASSQEYVGVTNEKLFF
CDR3nt: TGCGCCAGCAGCCAAGAGTATGTCGGGGTTACTAATGAAAAACTGTTTTTT
d_gene: .
abundance: .
j_gene: TRBJ1-4
v_gene: TRBV4-3

CDR3aa: CASSFGVRQGAYGYTF
CDR3nt: TGTGCCAGCAGTTTCGGAGTCAGACAGGGGGCCTATGGCTACACCTTC
d_gene: TRBD1
abundance: .
j_gene: TRBJ1-2
v_gene: TRBV6-5

CDR3aa: CASSQDDRTVNQPQHF
CDR3nt: TGCGCCAGCAGCCAAGATGACCGGACAGTCAATCAGCCCCAGCATTTT
d_gene: .
abundance: .
j_gene: TRBJ1-5
v_gene: TRBV4-1

CDR3aa: CASSATGGLAEQYF
CDR3nt: TGTGCCAGCAGCGCCACAGGGGGATTAGCCGAGCAGTACTTC
d_gene: TRBD1
abundance: .
j_gene: TRBJ2-7
v_gene: TRBV9

CDR3aa: CASNLDWRQPQHF
CDR3nt: TGTGCCAGCAACTTAGACTGGCGTCAGCCCCAGCATTTT
d_gene: .
abundance: .
j_gene: TRBJ1-5
v_gene: TRBV2

CDR3aa: CASSLGQGNEQFF
CDR3nt: TGTGCCAGCAGTTTGGGACAGGGAAATGAGCAGTTCTTC
d_gene: TRBD1
abundance: .
j_gene: TRBJ2-1
v_gene: TRBV6-6

CDR3aa: CASTAGSGETQYF
CDR3nt: TGTGCCAGTACTGCGGGATCTGGAGAGACCCAGTACTTC
d_gene: .
abundance: .
j_gene: TRBJ2-5
v_gene: TRBV19

CDR3aa: CASSLLLAGGSADTQYF
CDR3nt: TGTGCCAGCAGCTTGCTACTAGCGGGAGGATCCGCAGATACGCAGTATTTT
d_gene: TRBD2
abundance: .
j_gene: TRBJ2-3
v_gene: TRBV5-5

CDR3aa: CASSLHQGYEANYGYTF
CDR3nt: TGTGCCAGCAGCTTGCACCAGGGGTACGAAGCTAACTATGGCTACACCTTC
d_gene: .
abundance: .
j_gene: TRBJ1-2
v_gene: TRBV5-5

CDR3aa: CASRSREARAAAFF
CDR3nt: TGTGCCAGCAGATCTAGGGAGGCCAGGGCGGCAGCTTTCTTT
d_gene: .
abundance: .
j_gene: TRBJ1-1
v_gene: TRBV7-8

CDR3aa: CAWKPRIQVNYGYTF
CDR3nt: TGTGCCTGGAAGCCCCGTATACAGGTTAACTATGGCTACACCTTC
d_gene: .
abundance: once
j_gene: TRBJ1-2
v_gene: TRBV30

CDR3aa: CAAKRDRGGQPQHF
CDR3nt: TGTGCCGCTAAACGGGACAGGGGAGGTCAGCCCCAGCATTTT
d_gene: TRBD1
abundance: .
j_gene: TRBJ1-5
v_gene: TRBV30

CDR3aa: CASRFAGSNQPQHF
CDR3nt: TGTGCCAGCAGGTTTGCAGGTAGCAATCAGCCCCAGCATTTT
d_gene: .
abundance: .
j_gene: TRBJ1-5
v_gene: TRBV2

CDR3aa: CASKEKGEAFF
CDR3nt: TGTGCCAGCAAGGAGAAAGGTGAAGCTTTCTTT
d_gene: .
abundance: .
j_gene: TRBJ1-1
v_gene: TRBV6-6

CDR3aa: CATSWVGADTQYF
CDR3nt: TGTGCCACCTCTTGGGTGGGCGCAGATACGCAGTATTTT
d_gene: .
abundance: once
j_gene: TRBJ2-3
v_gene: TRBV19

CDR3aa: CASSQEGGSLRESSYEQYF
CDR3nt: TGCGCCAGCAGCCAAGAAGGGGGGTCCTTGCGGGAGAGTTCCTACGAGCAGTACTTC
d_gene: .
abundance: once
j_gene: TRBJ2-7
v_gene: TRBV4-1

CDR3aa: CAPRRGTNQPQHF
CDR3nt: TGTGCCCCGAGGCGCGGGACCAATCAGCCCCAGCATTTT
d_gene: .
abundance: .
j_gene: TRBJ1-5
v_gene: TRBV6-6

CDR3aa: CASSQGGSEAFF
CDR3nt: TGTGCCAGCAGCCAAGGAGGCAGTGAAGCTTTCTTT
d_gene: .
abundance: once
j_gene: TRBJ1-1
v_gene: TRBV14

CDR3aa: CARRGQGSYEQYF
CDR3nt: TGTGCCAGGAGAGGACAGGGGTCCTACGAGCAGTACTTC
d_gene: TRBD1
abundance: .
j_gene: TRBJ2-7
v_gene: TRBV2

CDR3aa: CASSAGLSYEQYF
CDR3nt: TGTGCCAGCAGCGCGGGACTCTCCTACGAGCAGTACTTC
d_gene: .
abundance: .
j_gene: TRBJ2-7
v_gene: TRBV9

CDR3aa: CASSLDRGLDTLPNYGYTF
CDR3nt: TGTGCCAGCAGCCTCGACAGGGGGCTCGATACGCTTCCTAACTATGGCTACACCTTC
d_gene: TRBD1
abundance: .
j_gene: TRBJ1-2
v_gene: TRBV7-2

CDR3aa: CASSDFRDTDYEQYF
CDR3nt: TGTGCCAGCAGTGATTTCCGGGACACGGACTACGAGCAGTACTTC
d_gene: .
abundance: .
j_gene: TRBJ2-7
v_gene: TRBV6-1

CDR3aa: CASSRPGHSSGANVLTF
CDR3nt: TGCGCCAGCAGTCGACCGGGACACAGCTCTGGGGCCAACGTCCTGACTTTC
d_gene: .
abundance: .
j_gene: TRBJ2-6
v_gene: TRBV23-1

CDR3aa: CASRQQGTGELFF
CDR3nt: TGTGCCAGCAGACAACAGGGGACCGGGGAGCTGTTTTTT
d_gene: TRBD1
abundance: .
j_gene: TRBJ2-2
v_gene: TRBV2

CDR3aa: CASSVDDAVYTSKYF
CDR3nt: TGTGCCAGCAGCGTAGACGATGCCGTCTATACGAGCAAATACTTC
d_gene: .
abundance: .
j_gene: TRBJ2-7
v_gene: TRBV9

CDR3aa: CASSLTGTGWNTEAFF
CDR3nt: TGTGCCAGCAGCTTAACCGGGACAGGGTGGAACACTGAAGCTTTCTTT
d_gene: TRBD1
abundance: .
j_gene: TRBJ1-1
v_gene: TRBV5-5

CDR3aa: CASSSAVGVAYEQYF
CDR3nt: TGTGCCAGCAGCTCGGCGGTCGGAGTGGCCTACGAGCAGTACTTC
d_gene: .
abundance: .
j_gene: TRBJ2-7
v_gene: TRBV7-8

CDR3aa: CASSHNWGVWDKNIQYF
CDR3nt: TGTGCCAGTAGTCATAACTGGGGGGTATGGGACAAAAACATTCAGTACTTC
d_gene: .
abundance: .
j_gene: TRBJ2-4
v_gene: TRBV19

CDR3aa: CASSLGYDSQETQYF
CDR3nt: TGTGCCAGCAGCTTGGGATACGACAGTCAAGAGACCCAGTACTTC
d_gene: .
abundance: .
j_gene: TRBJ2-5
v_gene: TRBV13

CDR3aa: CASSPPGQGSGYTF
CDR3nt: TGTGCCAGCAGTCCCCCGGGACAGGGATCTGGCTACACCTTC
d_gene: TRBD1
abundance: .
j_gene: TRBJ1-2
v_gene: TRBV28

CDR3aa: CASSIWGPRVNTEAFF
CDR3nt: TGTGCCAGTAGTATATGGGGGCCTCGGGTGAACACTGAAGCTTTCTTT
d_gene: .
abundance: .
j_gene: TRBJ1-1
v_gene: TRBV19

CDR3aa: CASSREGADTQYF
CDR3nt: TGTGCCAGCAGCAGGGAGGGAGCAGATACGCAGTATTTT
d_gene: TRBD2
abundance: .
j_gene: TRBJ2-3
v_gene: TRBV7-3

CDR3aa: CASRKEGSGGELFF
CDR3nt: TGTGCCAGCAGAAAGGAGGGATCCGGCGGGGAGCTGTTTTTT
d_gene: .
abundance: .
j_gene: TRBJ2-2
v_gene: TRBV7-9

CDR3aa: CASKGLLGEKLFF
CDR3nt: TGTGCCAGCAAAGGACTACTAGGGGAAAAACTGTTTTTT
d_gene: .
abundance: once
j_gene: TRBJ1-4
v_gene: TRBV7-8

CDR3aa: CASSVGASGISYNEQFF
CDR3nt: TGTGCCAGCAGCGTAGGCGCTAGCGGGATCTCCTACAATGAGCAGTTCTTC
d_gene: TRBD2
abundance: .
j_gene: TRBJ2-1
v_gene: TRBV9

CDR3aa: CASSFSYQGRGYTF
CDR3nt: TGTGCCAGCAGCTTCAGCTATCAGGGAAGAGGCTACACCTTC
d_gene: .
abundance: .
j_gene: TRBJ1-2
v_gene: TRBV9

CDR3aa: CASSQSRPSYSSTDTQYF
CDR3nt: TGTGCCAGCAGCCAGTCCAGGCCTTCTTACTCAAGCACAGATACGCAGTATTTT
d_gene: .
abundance: .
j_gene: TRBJ2-3
v_gene: TRBV5-5

CDR3aa: CASSHPGTSGMAETQYF
CDR3nt: TGTGCCAGCAGCCATCCCGGGACTAGCGGGATGGCGGAGACCCAGTACTTC
d_gene: TRBD2
abundance: .
j_gene: TRBJ2-5
v_gene: TRBV14

CDR3aa: CASSLLGGSYEQYF
CDR3nt: TGCGCCAGCAGCTTGTTGGGGGGCTCCTACGAGCAGTACTTC
d_gene: .
abundance: .
j_gene: TRBJ2-7
v_gene: TRBV5-1

CDR3aa: CASSYRGHEQYF
CDR3nt: TGTGCCAGCAGTTACAGGGGCCACGAGCAGTACTTC
d_gene: .
abundance: .
j_gene: TRBJ2-7
v_gene: TRBV6-6

CDR3aa: CAWATGKDQPQHF
CDR3nt: TGTGCCTGGGCTACAGGGAAGGATCAGCCCCAGCATTTT
d_gene: .
abundance: .
j_gene: TRBJ1-5
v_gene: TRBV30

CDR3aa: CASSLVAGGVLQETQYF
CDR3nt: TGTGCCAGCAGCTTGGTAGCGGGGGGGGTGCTTCAAGAGACCCAGTACTTC
d_gene: TRBD2
abundance: .
j_gene: TRBJ2-5
v_gene: TRBV5-6

CDR3aa: CASSRREDYEQYF
CDR3nt: TGTGCCAGCAGCCGACGGGAGGACTACGAGCAGTACTTC
d_gene: TRBD2
abundance: few
j_gene: TRBJ2-7
v_gene: TRBV7-9

CDR3aa: CASSVTGEGLNYGYTF
CDR3nt: TGTGCCAGCAGCGTAACAGGGGAAGGTCTGAACTATGGCTACACCTTC
d_gene: TRBD1
abundance: once
j_gene: TRBJ1-2
v_gene: TRBV9

CDR3aa: CASVSGQGMNNEQFF
CDR3nt: TGTGCTAGTGTTTCCGGACAGGGAATGAACAATGAGCAGTTCTTC
d_gene: TRBD1
abundance: .
j_gene: TRBJ2-1
v_gene: TRBV12-5

CDR3aa: CASSIVPGQVEQFF
CDR3nt: TGTGCCAGTAGTATAGTCCCTGGACAGGTTGAGCAGTTCTTC
d_gene: TRBD1
abundance: .
j_gene: TRBJ2-1
v_gene: TRBV19